This entry lists 7 T cell receptor beta chains sequenced from one sample in a study of blood T cell repertoires in COVID-19 (TCRdb year 2020). Receptors were amplified or captured by the immunoSEQ multiplex PCR assay. Not all clones reach the TCRdb copy of this immuneACCESS table, which keeps in-frame sequences only. Checked studies attribute under half of the gap to unresolved V genes and leave the rest unexplained. The sample profile shows about 150,000 clones; 84% of them were found once. Of the sample, about 7.2% is held by the ten largest clones. The specimen was PBMCs or T cells enriched from blood (not recorded which). The receptors were sampled from a man aged 50 or older who had recovered from COVID-19.

J is TRBJ1-6 and V is TRBV5-6, with TRBD1 matching over 8 bases. V shed 1 base, J shed 7 bases, and the junction held 4 bases outside the gene matches. The length of the CDR3 is 15 residues. Germline V gene lookup returns CDR1 SGHDT and CDR2 YYEEEE. The CDR3 spells CASSLTDRENSPLHF. The CDR3 region has the DNA TGTGCCAGCAGCTTGACGGACAGGGAAAATTCACCCCTCCACTTT.

V gene TRBV18 combines with J gene TRBJ1-5; 7 nucleotides match TRBD1. CDR1 and CDR2 from the germline V gene are KGHSH and LQKENI. V was pared by 2 bases and J by 3 bases, with 1 base of the junction left unmatched. CDR3 length: 14 residues. CDR3 sequence: CASSPGTANQPQHF. Written as DNA, the CDR3 is TGTGCCAGCTCACCAGGGACAGCCAATCAGCCCCAGCATTTT.

V gene TRBV6-5 combines with J gene TRBJ1-2; 8 bases line up with TRBD1. This CDR3 comprises 14 residues. CDR1 and CDR2 from the germline V gene are MNHEY and SVGAGI. Trimming took 3 bases from V and 3 from J; bases not matched to a gene: 3. The CDR3 sequence is CASSYADRDYGYTF. The CDR3, as DNA: TGTGCCAGCAGTTATGCGGACAGGGACTATGGCTACACCTTC.

The chain carries TRBV5-6 and TRBJ1-6; D is unresolved. Trimming took 7 bases from V and 8 from J, leaving 19 bases between them. The CDR3 is 15 amino acids. CDR1 is SGHDT and CDR2 is YYEEEE in the germline V gene. The CDR3 protein is CASFGGPGVHSPLHF. CDR3 bases: TGTGCCAGCTTCGGTGGGCCCGGGGTGCATTCACCCCTCCACTTT.

The chain couples TRBV19 to TRBJ2-1; TRBD1 matches at 8 bases. V lost 6 bases and J lost 7; bases outside the gene matches: 11. The germline CDR1 and CDR2 sequences are LNHDA and SQIVND (reference sequence). This CDR3 spans 15 amino acids. DNA for the CDR3: TGTGCCAGTAGCCAGGACAGGGTAGGTTATAATGAGCAGTTCTTC. Protein: CASSQDRVGYNEQFF.

The V gene is TRBV7-3, the J gene TRBJ2-5, with unresolved D. V gave up 5 bases and J gave up 5 bases, with 12 bases separating them. The CDR3 has 13 amino acids. Germline V lookup: CDR1 SGHTA, CDR2 FQGTGA. The chain's CDR3 is CASSREIRETQYF. CDR3 coding DNA: TGTGCCAGCAGCCGAGAAATCCGGGAGACCCAGTACTTC. The entire variable domain, with the rest obtained from reference TRBV7-3 and TRBJ2-5, is as follows: GAGVSQTPSNKVTEKGKYVELRCDPISGHTALYWYRQSLGQGPEFLIYFQGTGAADDSGLPNDRFFAVRPEGSVSTLKIQRTERGDSAVYLCASSREIRETQYFGPGTRLLVL.

This clone was picked up one time. The chain combines TRBV29-1 with TRBJ2-7, with TRBD1 matching over 9 bases. Germline values: CDR1 SQVTM, CDR2 ANQGSEA. V dropped 6 bases and J dropped 4; count of bases not matched to a gene: 4. This CDR3 is 12 amino acids long. CDR3 in amino acids: CSVWTGVYEQYF. The DNA for the CDR3 is TGCAGCGTGTGGACAGGGGTTTACGAGCAGTACTTC.